The source of this T cell receptor (beta chain) is a study of cytomegalovirus exposure and HLA in healthy donors. Findings and caveats of the study: The authors listed 164 TCR beta chains as cytomegalovirus-associated. Per published reports, the classifier diagnosed cytomegalovirus status with high specificity and sensitivity. In vitro checks showed that a few CMV-associated chains really do target CMV antigens.

Of note for this clone: Its antigen is undetermined.

Both 60 Vbeta primers and 13 Jbeta primers went into the PCR. Some clones are missing from TCRdb's copy, which holds only in-frame ones; the method was immunoSEQ multiplex PCR. The table has some 120,000 clones, approximately 78% seen once; the top ten hold around 9.9%. The CDR3 consists of 12 residues. CDR1 is SGHTS and CDR2 is YDEGEE in the germline V gene. V usage is TRBV5-8 and J usage is TRBJ2-5; the D gene is possibly TRBD1 (6 bases). The end of the DNA is better explained by TRBJ2-7, so the J call may be wrong. The material sequenced was PBMCs. The clonotype originates from a man aged 25-45 years in good health and CMV-seropositive. The CDR3 region has the DNA TGTGCCAGCAGTGGGGGCTCGGACGAGCAGTACTTC. Encoded protein: CASSGGSDEQYF.